Listed here are 19 T cell receptor beta chains from one sample, sequenced in a study of T cells of healthy individuals. In TCRdb, the 5' RACE reads were re-called with MiXCR into one record per CDR3 protein. Of around 98,000 distinct CDR3 sequences in the sample, roughly 15% were seen once. The receptors shown here come from a human donor in good health.

This clonotype was counted ten times or more. V gene TRBV29-1 combines with J gene TRBJ1-2; 9 bases are shared with TRBD1. J was trimmed by 6 bases and V by 2 bases; bases with no gene match: 10. This CDR3 is 15 amino acids long. Per germline, CDR1 SQVTM and CDR2 ANQGSEA. The CDR3 sequence is CSVERGQGRSDGYTF. The CDR3 DNA sequence: TGCAGCGTTGAAAGGGGACAGGGAAGGAGCGATGGCTACACCTTC.

The rearrangement uses TRBV6-1 and TRBJ2-1; TRBD2 matches 10 bases. Looked up from germline, CDR1 is MNHNS and CDR2 is SASEGT. The ends lost 5 bases at V and 8 bases at J; junction bases unmatched: 12. The CDR3 has 16 residues. CDR3 loop: CASSTHSSGSIYEQFF. CDR3 bases: TGTGCCAGCAGTACCCACTCTAGCGGGAGTATCTATGAGCAGTTCTTC.

This clonotype has ten or more counts. The V call is TRBV3-1, the J call TRBJ1-1; D possibly corresponds to TRBD1 (5 bases). The CDR3 runs 13 residues. Germline V gives CDR1 LGHDT, CDR2 YNNKEL (reference sequence). The V end lost 2 bases, the J end lost 6 bases, and 10 bases lay between the germline ends. The CDR3 region has the DNA TGTGCCAGCAGCCAATCTGGGGGGTCTGAAGCTTTCTTT. It is translated as CASSQSGGSEAFF.

With regard to this clonotype: A single base separates this from a much larger clone, so it may be a read error. This sequence joins TRBV9 and TRBJ2-3; D call uncertain. V was trimmed by 0 bases and J by 2 bases, leaving 10 bases between them. CDR1 and CDR2 (germline): SGDLS, YYNGEE. The CDR3 loop spans 15 amino acids. The CDR3 region has the DNA TGTGCCAGCAGCGTAGTCCCGGTGTTCACAGATACGCAGTATTTT. Its protein is CASSVVPVFTDTQYF.

This clonotype was observed a handful of times. V is TRBV28 and J is TRBJ2-3; a weak D match, TRBD2 (6 bases). The CDR3 contains 21 residues. In germline, CDR1 is MDHEN, CDR2 SYDVKM. V was pared by 3 bases and J by 1 base, with 29 bases between. DNA for the CDR3: TGTGCCAGCAGTTTTCGAGATATGGGCTTTGCGGGAAGAGCGGGCACAGATACGCAGTATTTT. Its protein product is CASSFRDMGFAGRAGTDTQYF.

The V and J genes are TRBV3-1 and TRBJ1-5; D is possibly TRBD1 (6 bases). The CDR3 extends over 15 amino acids. Germline CDR1 reads LGHDT; CDR2 reads YNNKEL (reference sequence). V was trimmed by 2 bases and J by 7 bases, leaving 15 bases between them. The CDR3 sequence is CASSQTQGMSQPQHF. In DNA, the CDR3 is TGTGCCAGCAGCCAAACCCAGGGGATGAGCCAGCCCCAGCATTTT. The entire variable domain, with the rest obtained from reference TRBV3-1 and TRBJ1-5, is as follows: DTAVSQTPKYLVTQMGNDKSIKCEQNLGHDTMYWYKQDSKKFLKIMFSYNNKELIINETVPNRFSPKSPDKAHLNLHINSLELGDSAVYFCASSQTQGMSQPQHFGDGTRLSIL.

Regarding this clonotype: A much larger clone sits a single nucleotide away, making a read error possible. The V gene is TRBV29-1, the J gene TRBJ2-2, with 8 bases matching TRBD2. The ends lost 4 bases at V and 3 bases at J; junction bases unmatched: 10. Germline V gives CDR1 SQVTM, CDR2 ANQGSEA. CDR3 length: 16 amino acids. The CDR3 loop reads CSVGPPNGGDTGELFF. DNA of the CDR3: TGCAGCGTTGGGCCCCCTAACGGGGGGGACACCGGGGAGCTGTTTTTT.

The rearrangement joins TRBV11-2 to TRBJ1-2; no reliable D call. This CDR3 comprises 14 residues. Trimming stripped 2 bases from V and 3 bases from J, with 10 bases between. Germline CDR1 reads SGHAT; CDR2 reads FQNNGV. The CDR3 nucleotides read TGTGCCAGCAGCTTATGGGGTCGGGACTATGGCTACACCTTC. This encodes CASSLWGRDYGYTF.

The genes are TRBV6-4 and TRBJ1-5; 9 bases line up with TRBD1. Germline trimming cut 0 bases from V and 7 bases from J; bases unmatched to any gene: 4. CDR3 length: 15 residues. Per the germline V gene, CDR1 is MRHNA and CDR2 is SNTAGT. The CDR3 reads CASSDSRQGGQPQHF. In DNA form, the CDR3 reads TGTGCCAGCAGTGACTCGAGACAGGGGGGACAGCCCCAGCATTTT.

This clonotype showed up many times. The rearrangement uses TRBV29-1 and TRBJ2-1, with 10 bases lining up with TRBD1. The V segment lost 1 base and the J segment 4 bases; nucleotides outside the gene matches: 4. The CDR3 runs to 15 residues. Germline-derived CDR1 and CDR2 are SQVTM and ANQGSEA. The CDR3 nucleotides read TGCAGCGTTGAAGGTCGGGACAGGGGTTACAATGAGCAGTTCTTC. It specifies CSVEGRDRGYNEQFF.

On this clonotype: Germline and junction disagree at one end, which may indicate a read error. The CDR3 DNA reads TGTGCCAGCAGCTTGGCCTTCGGCTCTGCCTACAACTTC. This codes for CASSLAFGSAYNF. This rearrangement joins TRBV5-6 to TRBJ1-2; D is undetermined. The CDR3 covers 13 residues. Germline V gene data show CDR1 as SGHDT and CDR2 as YYEEEE.

V gene TRBV20-1 combines with J gene TRBJ1-5; tentatively, D is TRBD1 (5 bases). Trimming pared 1 base from V and 7 bases from J, leaving 8 bases between. Germline-derived CDR1 and CDR2 are DFQATT and SNEGSKA (reference sequence). The CDR3 spans 12 residues. The CDR3 protein is CSARAGEQPQHF. The DNA for the CDR3 is TGCAGTGCTAGAGCGGGGGAACAGCCCCAGCATTTT.

The J gene is TRBJ2-1, the V gene TRBV11-2; 9 bases agree with TRBD2. This CDR3 region has 17 residues. V dropped 2 bases and J dropped 4; count of bases not matched to a gene: 9. The V gene's germline CDR1 is SGHAT and CDR2 FQNNGV. The CDR3 loop is CASSLLSRGGTYNEQFF. The CDR3 region has the DNA TGTGCCAGCAGCTTATTGTCGCGGGGGGGCACTTACAATGAGCAGTTCTTC. The full variable domain, rest sourced from reference TRBV11-2 and TRBJ2-1, is EAGVAQSPRYKIIEKRQSVAFWCNPISGHATLYWYQQILGQGPKLLIQFQNNGVVDDSQLPKDRFSAERLKGVDSTLKIQPAKLEDSAVYLCASSLLSRGGTYNEQFFGPGTRLTVL.

V gene TRBV7-2 combines with J gene TRBJ1-5; D unresolved. This CDR3 spans 15 amino acids. Germline CDR1 and CDR2: SGHTA and FQGNSA. Trimming removed 3 bases at V and 0 bases at J, with 9 bases between. CDR3 DNA: TGTGCCAGCAGCTTGTACGGAGCTAGCAATCAGCCCCAGCATTTT. Its translation is CASSLYGASNQPQHF.

There are many counts of this clonotype. The chain links TRBV29-1 to TRBJ2-5, with D tentatively TRBD1 (6 bases). This CDR3 has 12 residues. Germline V gives CDR1 SQVTM, CDR2 ANQGSEA. Between the trimmed V and J ends, which lost 8 bases and 3 bases, there was a span of 13 bases. The CDR3 DNA reads as TGCAGCATTCTGACAGGCGAAGAGACCCAGTACTTC. Protein sequence: CSILTGEETQYF. Looking up the rest from reference TRBV29-1 and TRBJ2-5 gives the full variable domain: SAVISQKPSRDICQRGTSLTIQCQVDSQVTMMFWYRQQPGQSLTLIATANQGSEATYESGFVIDKFPISRPNLTFSTLTVSNMSPEDSSIYLCSILTGEETQYFGPGTRLLVL.

The table lists this clonotype with a few counts. V usage is TRBV5-6 and J usage is TRBJ2-6; 7 bases line up with TRBD1. Germline assignment: CDR1 SGHDT and CDR2 YYEEEE. This CDR3 has 17 residues. V gave up 2 bases and J gave up 2 bases; unmatched junction bases: 7. This chain's CDR3 is CASSFTGAPTGANVLTF. In DNA form, the CDR3 reads TGTGCCAGCAGCTTCACAGGGGCGCCCACTGGGGCCAACGTCCTGACTTTC.

This chain uses TRBV6-5 with TRBJ1-1; no clear D. V lost 5 bases to trimming and J lost 0 bases, with 7 bases between them. Germline V CDR1 and CDR2: MNHEY, SVGAGI. This CDR3 has 13 residues. Written as DNA, the CDR3 is TGTGCCAGCAGTCGGATAGTGAACACTGAAGCTTTCTTT. It is translated as CASSRIVNTEAFF.

The rearrangement joins TRBV20-1 to TRBJ1-3, with 9 bases fitting TRBD1. Germline CDR1 DFQATT, CDR2 SNEGSKA (reference sequence). The ends lost 2 bases at V and 2 bases at J; junction bases unmatched: 1. The CDR3 has 14 residues. CDR3 residues: CSARRTGAGNTIYF. The CDR3 DNA reads TGCAGTGCTAGAAGGACAGGGGCTGGAAACACCATATATTTT.

This clonotype was observed at least ten times. This chain uses TRBV18 with TRBJ2-3; TRBD1 or TRBD2 may be the D gene (5 bases each). V lost 1 base and J lost 4, with 12 bases in between. The CDR3 extends over 15 amino acids. The germline V gene has CDR1 KGHSH and CDR2 LQKENI. Here the CDR3 DNA reads TGTGCCAGCTCACCACTAGGGGAGAGTCCAGATACGCAGTATTTT. Encoded protein: CASSPLGESPDTQYF.